These 2 T cell receptor beta chains share one sample of origin, sequenced in a study of PD-L1 blockade in urothelial cancer. The table came from immunoSEQ multiplex PCR; TCRdb's copy has only in-frame clones and leaves some out. The data contain tens of thousands of clones, more than 75% of them singletons. The time point is: peripheral blood 6 weeks after treatment start. Sample: PBMCs, taken around atezolizumab (anti-PD-L1) treatment. The receptors originated from a man aged 60 to 75 with urothelial cancer.

This chain links TRBV5-6 with TRBJ1-6; D is unclear. Germline assignment: CDR1 SGHDT and CDR2 YYEEEE. The CDR3 is 16 residues long. The V and J ends lost 0 bases and 6 bases respectively, with 13 bases between them. CDR3 nucleotides: TGTGCCAGCAGCTTGGCTGGGCAGCTTACTAATTCACCCCTCCACTTT. Protein sequence: CASSLAGQLTNSPLHF.

This clone has just one count. The rearrangement joins TRBV27 to TRBJ2-7; D possibly corresponds to TRBD1 (6 bases). CDR1 and CDR2 (germline): MNHEY, SMNVEV (reference sequence). Trimming pared 5 bases from V and 1 base from J, leaving 15 bases between. The CDR3 sequence is 15 residues long. The CDR3 DNA is TGTGCCAGCAGTCAACGACAGGCACCTTCCTACGAGCAGTACTTC. It codes for CASSQRQAPSYEQYF.